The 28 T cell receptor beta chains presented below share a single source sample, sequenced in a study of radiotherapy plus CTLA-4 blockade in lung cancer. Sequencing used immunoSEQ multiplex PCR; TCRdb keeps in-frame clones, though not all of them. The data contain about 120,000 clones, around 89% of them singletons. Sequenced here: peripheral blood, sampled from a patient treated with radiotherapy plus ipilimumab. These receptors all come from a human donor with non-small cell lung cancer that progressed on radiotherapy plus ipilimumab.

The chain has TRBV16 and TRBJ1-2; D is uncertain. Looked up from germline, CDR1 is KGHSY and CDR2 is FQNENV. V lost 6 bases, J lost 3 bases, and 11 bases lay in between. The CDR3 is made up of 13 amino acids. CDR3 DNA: TGTGCCAGCAGTCGCGACGGGGACTATGGCTACACCTTC. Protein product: CASSRDGDYGYTF.

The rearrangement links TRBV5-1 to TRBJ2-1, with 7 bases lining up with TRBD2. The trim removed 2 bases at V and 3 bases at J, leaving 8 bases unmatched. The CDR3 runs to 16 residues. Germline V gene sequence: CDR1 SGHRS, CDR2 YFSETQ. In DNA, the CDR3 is TGCGCCAGCAGCTTCCCCCTCCAGCGGGACTACAATGAGCAGTTCTTC. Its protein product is CASSFPLQRDYNEQFF.

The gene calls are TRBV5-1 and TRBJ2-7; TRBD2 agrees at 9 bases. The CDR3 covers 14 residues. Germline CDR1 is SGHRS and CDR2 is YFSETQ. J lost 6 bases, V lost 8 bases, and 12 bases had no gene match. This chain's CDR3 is CASKTGTSLTEQYF. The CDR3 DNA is TGCGCCAGTAAGACCGGGACTAGCTTAACCGAGCAGTACTTC.

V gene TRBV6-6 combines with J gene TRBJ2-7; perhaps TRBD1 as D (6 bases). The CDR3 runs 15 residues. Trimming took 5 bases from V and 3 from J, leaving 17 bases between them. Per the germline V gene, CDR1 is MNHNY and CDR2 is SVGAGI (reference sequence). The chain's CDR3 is CASSSPGTTNYEQYF. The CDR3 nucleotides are TGTGCCAGCAGTAGTCCCGGGACAACCAACTACGAGCAGTACTTC.

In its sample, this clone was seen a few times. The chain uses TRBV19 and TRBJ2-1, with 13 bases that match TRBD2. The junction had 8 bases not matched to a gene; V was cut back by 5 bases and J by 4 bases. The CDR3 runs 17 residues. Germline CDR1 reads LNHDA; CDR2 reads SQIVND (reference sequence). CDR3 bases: TGTGCCAGTAGTGGGTGGACTAGCGGGAGAGGTTACAATGAGCAGTTCTTC. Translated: CASSGWTSGRGYNEQFF.

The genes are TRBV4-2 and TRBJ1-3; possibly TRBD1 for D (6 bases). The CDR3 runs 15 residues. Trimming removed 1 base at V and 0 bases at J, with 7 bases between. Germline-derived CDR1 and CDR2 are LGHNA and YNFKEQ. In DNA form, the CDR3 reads TGTGCCAGCAGCCAAGCGGGGGCCTCTGGAAACACCATATATTTT. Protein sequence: CASSQAGASGNTIYF.

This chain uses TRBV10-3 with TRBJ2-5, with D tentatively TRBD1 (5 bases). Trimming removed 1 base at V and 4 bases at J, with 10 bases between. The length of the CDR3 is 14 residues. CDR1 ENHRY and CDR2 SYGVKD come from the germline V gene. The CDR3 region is CAISEWEGAETQYF. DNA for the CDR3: TGTGCCATCAGTGAGTGGGAAGGGGCAGAGACCCAGTACTTC.

This CDR3 reads CASSARGPDTQYF. Here the CDR3 DNA reads TGTGCCAGCAGCGCCCGAGGGCCTGATACGCAGTATTTT. This sequence joins TRBV7-9 and TRBJ2-3, with a weak D call TRBD2 (5 bases). The CDR3 loop spans 13 amino acids. Per the germline V gene, CDR1 is SEHNR and CDR2 is FQNEAQ (reference sequence). Trimming took 5 bases from V and 6 from J, leaving 12 bases between them. Using reference TRBV7-9 and TRBJ2-3 for the parts outside the CDR3, the full variable domain is DTGVSQNPRHKITKRGQNVTFRCDPISEHNRLYWYRQTLGQGPEFLTYFQNEAQLEKSRLLSDRFSAERPKGSFSTLEIQRTEQGDSAMYLCASSARGPDTQYFGPGTRLTVL.

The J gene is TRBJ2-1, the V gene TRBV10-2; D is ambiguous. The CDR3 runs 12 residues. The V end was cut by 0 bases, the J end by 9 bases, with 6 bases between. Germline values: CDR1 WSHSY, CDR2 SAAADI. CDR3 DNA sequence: TGCGCCAGCAGTGAGTCGATAGGTGAGCAGTTCTTC. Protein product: CASSESIGEQFF.

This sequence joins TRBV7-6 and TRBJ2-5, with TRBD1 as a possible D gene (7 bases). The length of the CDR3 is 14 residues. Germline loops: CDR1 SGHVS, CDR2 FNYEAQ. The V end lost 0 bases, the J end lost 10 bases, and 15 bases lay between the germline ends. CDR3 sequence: CASSLAEWGDSQYF. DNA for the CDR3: TGTGCCAGCAGCTTAGCGGAATGGGGGGACAGCCAGTACTTC.

The CDR3 coding sequence is TGCGCCAGCAGCCAAGAAAGCGGGAGGGCCGCCTACAATGAGCAGTTCTTC. It encodes CASSQESGRAAYNEQFF. J is TRBJ2-1 and V is TRBV4-1; 10 bases align to TRBD2. This CDR3 has 17 residues. The germline V gene has CDR1 MGHRA and CDR2 YSYEKL. With 0 bases clipped from V and 2 bases from J, the junction kept 4 bases outside the gene matches.

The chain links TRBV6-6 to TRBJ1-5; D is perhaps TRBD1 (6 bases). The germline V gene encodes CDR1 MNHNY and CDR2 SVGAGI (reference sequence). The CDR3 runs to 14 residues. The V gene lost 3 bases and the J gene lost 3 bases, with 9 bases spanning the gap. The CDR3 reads CASSYGQNNQPQHF. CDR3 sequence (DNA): TGTGCCAGCAGTTATGGACAGAACAATCAGCCCCAGCATTTT.

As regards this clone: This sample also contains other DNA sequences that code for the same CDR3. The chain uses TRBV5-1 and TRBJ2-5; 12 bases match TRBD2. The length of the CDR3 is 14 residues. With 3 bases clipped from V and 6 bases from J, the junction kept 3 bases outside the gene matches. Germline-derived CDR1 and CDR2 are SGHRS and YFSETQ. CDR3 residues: CASSSGLAGQTQYF. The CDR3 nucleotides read TGCGCCAGCAGCTCAGGACTAGCGGGGCAGACCCAGTACTTC.

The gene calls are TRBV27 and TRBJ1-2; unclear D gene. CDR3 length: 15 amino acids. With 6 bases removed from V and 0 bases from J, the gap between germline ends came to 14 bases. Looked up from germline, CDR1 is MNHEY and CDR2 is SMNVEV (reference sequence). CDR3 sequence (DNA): TGTGCCAGCAGGCTCCTATCCCAGGCTAACTATGGCTACACCTTC. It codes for CASRLLSQANYGYTF.

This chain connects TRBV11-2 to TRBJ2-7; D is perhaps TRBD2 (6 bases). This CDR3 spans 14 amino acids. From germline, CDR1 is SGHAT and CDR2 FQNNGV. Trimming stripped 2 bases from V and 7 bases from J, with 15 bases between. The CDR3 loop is CASSLLFAGLEQYF. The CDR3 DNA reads TGTGCCAGCAGCTTACTCTTCGCGGGATTGGAGCAGTACTTC.

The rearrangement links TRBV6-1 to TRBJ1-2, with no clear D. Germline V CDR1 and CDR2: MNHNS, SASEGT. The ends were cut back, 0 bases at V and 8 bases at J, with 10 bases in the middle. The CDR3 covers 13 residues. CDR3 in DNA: TGTGCCAGCAGTGAAGCGCCGGGGTGGGGCTACACCTTC. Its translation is CASSEAPGWGYTF.

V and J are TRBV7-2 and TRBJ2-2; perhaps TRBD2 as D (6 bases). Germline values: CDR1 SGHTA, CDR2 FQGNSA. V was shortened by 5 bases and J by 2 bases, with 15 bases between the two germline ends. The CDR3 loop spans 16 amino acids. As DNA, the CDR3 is TGTGCCAGCAGCCCCGGAGGGTCCCGAAACACCGGGGAGCTGTTTTTT. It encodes CASSPGGSRNTGELFF.

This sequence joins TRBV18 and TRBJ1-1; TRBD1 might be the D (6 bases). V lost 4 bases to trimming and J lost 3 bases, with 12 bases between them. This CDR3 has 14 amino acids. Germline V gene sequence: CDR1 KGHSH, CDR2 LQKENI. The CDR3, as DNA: TGTGCCAGCTCACACACCAGGGGAGACACTGAAGCTTTCTTT. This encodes CASSHTRGDTEAFF.

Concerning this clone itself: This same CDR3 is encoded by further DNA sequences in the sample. The CDR3 sequence is CASSPGYEQYF. The CDR3 DNA reads TGTGCCAGCTCACCGGGGTACGAGCAGTACTTC. The chain recombines TRBV18 with TRBJ2-7, with no clear D. Per germline, CDR1 KGHSH and CDR2 LQKENI. Trimming cost V 3 bases and J 4 bases, with 4 bases left between them. This CDR3 is 11 amino acids long.

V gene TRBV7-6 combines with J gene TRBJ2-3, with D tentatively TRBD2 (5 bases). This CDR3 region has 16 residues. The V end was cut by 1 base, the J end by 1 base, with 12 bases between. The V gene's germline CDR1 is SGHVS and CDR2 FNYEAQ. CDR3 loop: CASSLGLMRGTDTQYF. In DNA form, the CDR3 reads TGTGCCAGCAGCTTAGGGTTGATGCGGGGCACAGATACGCAGTATTTT.

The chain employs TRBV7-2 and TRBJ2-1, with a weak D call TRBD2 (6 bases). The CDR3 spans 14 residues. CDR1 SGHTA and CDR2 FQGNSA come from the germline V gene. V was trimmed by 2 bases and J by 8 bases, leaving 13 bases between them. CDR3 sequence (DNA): TGTGCCAGCAGCTTATTCCCCCCGGGGGATGAGCAGTTCTTC. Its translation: CASSLFPPGDEQFF.

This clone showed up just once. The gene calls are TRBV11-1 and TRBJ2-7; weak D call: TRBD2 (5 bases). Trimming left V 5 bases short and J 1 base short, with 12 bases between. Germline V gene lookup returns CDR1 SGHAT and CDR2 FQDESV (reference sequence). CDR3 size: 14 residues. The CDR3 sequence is CASSLTTGSYEQYF. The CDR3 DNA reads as TGTGCCAGCAGCCTAACGACGGGGTCCTACGAGCAGTACTTC.

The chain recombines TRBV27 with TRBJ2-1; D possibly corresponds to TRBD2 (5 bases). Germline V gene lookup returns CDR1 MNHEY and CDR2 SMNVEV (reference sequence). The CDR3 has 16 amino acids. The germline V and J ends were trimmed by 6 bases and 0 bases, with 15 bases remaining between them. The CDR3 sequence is CASSHTRSGSYNEQFF. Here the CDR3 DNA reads TGTGCCAGCAGCCACACTAGGTCCGGCTCCTACAATGAGCAGTTCTTC.

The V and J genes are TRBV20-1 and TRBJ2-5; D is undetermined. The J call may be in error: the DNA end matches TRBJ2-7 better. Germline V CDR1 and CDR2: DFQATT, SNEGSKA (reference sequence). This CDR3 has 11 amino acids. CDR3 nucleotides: TGCAGTGTGCGAGTAGTATACGAGCAGTACTTC. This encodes CSVRVVYEQYF.

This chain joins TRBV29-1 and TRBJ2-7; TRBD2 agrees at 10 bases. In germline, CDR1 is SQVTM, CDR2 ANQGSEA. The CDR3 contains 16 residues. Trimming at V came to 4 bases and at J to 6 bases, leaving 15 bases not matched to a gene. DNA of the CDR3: TGCAGCGTTGGTGACCTAGCGGGAGACCGAAGGGGCGAGCAGTACTTC. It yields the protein CSVGDLAGDRRGEQYF.

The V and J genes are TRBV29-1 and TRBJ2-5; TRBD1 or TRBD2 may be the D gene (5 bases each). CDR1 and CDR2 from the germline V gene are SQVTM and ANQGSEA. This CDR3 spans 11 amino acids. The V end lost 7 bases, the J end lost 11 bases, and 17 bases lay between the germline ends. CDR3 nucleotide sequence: TGCAGCGCCGTACGGGGCAGGGCACAGTACTTC. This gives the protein CSAVRGRAQYF.

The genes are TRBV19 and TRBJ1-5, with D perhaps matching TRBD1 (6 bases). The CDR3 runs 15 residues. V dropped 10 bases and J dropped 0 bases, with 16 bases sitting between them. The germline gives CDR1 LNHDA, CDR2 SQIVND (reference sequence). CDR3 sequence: CATLSQGVSNQPQHF. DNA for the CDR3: TGTGCCACACTCTCACAGGGAGTTAGCAATCAGCCCCAGCATTTT.

The CDR3 nucleotides read TGCGCCAGCAGCTTGGCCGGGACGTCAATACAGTACTTC. This translates into CASSLAGTSIQYF. This chain joins TRBV5-1 and TRBJ2-7; D assignment may be TRBD1 or TRBD2 (5 bases each). Looked up from germline, CDR1 is SGHRS and CDR2 is YFSETQ. Trimming shortened V by 0 bases and J by 10 bases, and 14 bases separated the two germline ends. This CDR3 region has 13 residues.